The clone carrying this T cell receptor (beta chain) has just a few counts. Its specificity is unknown. All of the isolated RNA was reverse transcribed, so expressed TCRB transcripts were sequenced. TCRdb's copy holds only in-frame clones and misses some; the assay was immunoSEQ multiplex PCR. The table has hundreds of thousands of clones, roughly an eighth seen once. The sample is drawn from a study of beta chain features in type 1 diabetes. Study-wide points: Among patients with Type 1 diabetes, TCRB CDR3s were moderately but significantly shorter in every one of the four CD4+ subsets.

CD4+ cells of the naive, central memory, regulatory and stem cell-like memory types were sorted via CD45RO/CCR7/CD25/CD127/CD95/CD27. This CDR3 region has 13 residues. The germline CDR1 and CDR2 sequences are SGHTA and FQGNSA. Deletions cut 1 base from V and 4 bases from J, with 5 bases between. The source material was naive CD4+ T cells from blood. This TCR derives from a man in his late teens or twenties with type 1 diabetes. This chain uses TRBV7-2 with TRBJ2-1; D not resolved. The CDR3 here is CASSLGQYNEQFF. The CDR3 bases are TGTGCCAGCAGCTTAGGGCAGTACAATGAGCAGTTCTTC.